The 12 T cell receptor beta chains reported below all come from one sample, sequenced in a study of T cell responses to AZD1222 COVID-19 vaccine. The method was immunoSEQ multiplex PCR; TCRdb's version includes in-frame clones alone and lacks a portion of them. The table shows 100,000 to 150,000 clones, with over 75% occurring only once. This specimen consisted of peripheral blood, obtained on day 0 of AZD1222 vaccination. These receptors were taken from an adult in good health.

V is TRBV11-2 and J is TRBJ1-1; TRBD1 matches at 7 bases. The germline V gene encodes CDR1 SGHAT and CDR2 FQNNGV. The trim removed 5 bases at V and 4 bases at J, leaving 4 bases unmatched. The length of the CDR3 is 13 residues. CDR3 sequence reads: CASSKTGATEAFF. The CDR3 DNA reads TGTGCCAGCAGCAAAACAGGGGCCACTGAAGCTTTCTTT. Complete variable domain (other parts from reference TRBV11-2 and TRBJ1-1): EAGVAQSPRYKIIEKRQSVAFWCNPISGHATLYWYQQILGQGPKLLIQFQNNGVVDDSQLPKDRFSAERLKGVDSTLKIQPAKLEDSAVYLCASSKTGATEAFFGQGTRLTVV.

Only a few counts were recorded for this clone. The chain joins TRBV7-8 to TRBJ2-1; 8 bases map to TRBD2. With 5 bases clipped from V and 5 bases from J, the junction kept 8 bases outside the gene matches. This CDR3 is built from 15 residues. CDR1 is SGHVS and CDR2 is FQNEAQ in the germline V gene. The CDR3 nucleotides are TGTGCCAGCAGCCCTATAGCGGGATTCGACAATGAGCAGTTCTTC. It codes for CASSPIAGFDNEQFF.

CDR3 nucleotides: TGTGCCACCGCCCCCGACGGGACTAGTGAGCAGTTCTTC. Amino acids: CATAPDGTSEQFF. V usage is TRBV10-3 and J usage is TRBJ2-1; TRBD2 matches 8 bases. Unmatched junction bases numbered 11, after V lost 10 bases and J lost 9 bases. Germline CDR1 is ENHRY and CDR2 is SYGVKD. This CDR3 is 13 amino acids long.

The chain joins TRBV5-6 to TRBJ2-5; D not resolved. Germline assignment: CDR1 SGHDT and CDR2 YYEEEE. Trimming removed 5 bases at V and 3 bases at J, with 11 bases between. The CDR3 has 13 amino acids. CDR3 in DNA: TGTGCCAGCAGTTCGTCAGCTAAAGAGACCCAGTACTTC. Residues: CASSSSAKETQYF.

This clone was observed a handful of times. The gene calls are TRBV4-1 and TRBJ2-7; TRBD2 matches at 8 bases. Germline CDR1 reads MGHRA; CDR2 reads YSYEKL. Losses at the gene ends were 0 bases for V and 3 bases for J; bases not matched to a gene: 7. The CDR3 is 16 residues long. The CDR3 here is CASSQDESGGLYEQYF. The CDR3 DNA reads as TGCGCCAGCAGCCAAGATGAAAGCGGGGGCCTCTACGAGCAGTACTTC.

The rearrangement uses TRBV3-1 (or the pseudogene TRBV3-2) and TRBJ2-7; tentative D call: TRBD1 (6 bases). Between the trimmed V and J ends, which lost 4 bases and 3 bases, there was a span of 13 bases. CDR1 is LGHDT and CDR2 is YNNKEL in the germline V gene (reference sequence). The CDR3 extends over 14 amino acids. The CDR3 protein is CASSPAGTNYEQYF. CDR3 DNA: TGTGCCAGCAGCCCAGCTGGGACAAACTACGAGCAGTACTTC.

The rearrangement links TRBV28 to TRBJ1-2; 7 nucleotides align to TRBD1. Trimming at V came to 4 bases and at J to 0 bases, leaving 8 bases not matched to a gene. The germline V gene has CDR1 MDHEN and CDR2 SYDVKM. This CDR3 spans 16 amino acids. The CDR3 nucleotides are TGTGCCAGCAGTTCCGGTGGGACAGACGCTAACTATGGCTACACCTTC. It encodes CASSSGGTDANYGYTF.

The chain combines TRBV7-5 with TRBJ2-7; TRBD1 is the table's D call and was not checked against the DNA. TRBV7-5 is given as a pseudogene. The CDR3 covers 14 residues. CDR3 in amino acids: CARSLGTGCYEQYF. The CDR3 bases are TGTGCCAGAAGTCTAGGGACAGGTTGCTACGAGCAGTACTTC.

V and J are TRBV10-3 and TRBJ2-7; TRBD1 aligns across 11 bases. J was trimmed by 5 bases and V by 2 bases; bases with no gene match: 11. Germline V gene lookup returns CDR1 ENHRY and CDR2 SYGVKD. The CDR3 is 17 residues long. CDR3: CAISERRGRTGGDEQYF. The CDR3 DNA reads TGTGCCATCAGTGAGAGGAGGGGCAGGACAGGGGGCGACGAGCAGTACTTC.

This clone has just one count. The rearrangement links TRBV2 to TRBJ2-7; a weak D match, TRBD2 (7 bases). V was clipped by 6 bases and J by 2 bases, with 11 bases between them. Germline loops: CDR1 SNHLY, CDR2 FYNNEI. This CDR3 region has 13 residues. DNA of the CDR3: TGTGCCAGCAGAGGGGGGGGCCCCTACGAGCAGTACTTC. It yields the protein CASRGGGPYEQYF.

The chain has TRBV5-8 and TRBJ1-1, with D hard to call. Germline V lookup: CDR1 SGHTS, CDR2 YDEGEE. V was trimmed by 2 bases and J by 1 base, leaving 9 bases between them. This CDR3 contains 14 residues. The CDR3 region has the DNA TGTGCCAGCAGCTTCCGGACGGGGAACACTGAAGCTTTCTTT. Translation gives CASSFRTGNTEAFF. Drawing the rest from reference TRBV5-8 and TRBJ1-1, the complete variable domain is EAGVTQSPTHLIKTRGQQATLRCSPISGHTSVYWYQQALGLGLQFLLWYDEGEERNRGNFPPRFSGRQFPNYSSELNVNALELEDSALYLCASSFRTGNTEAFFGQGTRLTVV.

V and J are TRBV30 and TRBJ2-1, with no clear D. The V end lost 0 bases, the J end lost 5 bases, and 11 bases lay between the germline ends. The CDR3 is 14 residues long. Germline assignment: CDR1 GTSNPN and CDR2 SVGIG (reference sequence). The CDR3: CAWSVGFSDNEQFF. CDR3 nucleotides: TGTGCCTGGAGTGTGGGCTTCTCGGACAATGAGCAGTTCTTC.